The 18 T cell receptor beta chains below all came from one sample that was sequenced in a study of PD-1 blockade in classical Hodgkin lymphoma. Libraries were prepared by immunoSEQ multiplex PCR; TCRdb keeps only in-frame clonotypes and omits some of them. The table has about 5,900 clones, roughly 84% seen once. Every one of the patients relapsed after autologous stem cell transplantation (brentuximab vedotin exposure was variable). Sequences were derived from peripheral blood mononuclear cells (PBMCs), sampled before the second cycle of nivolumab. The source of these receptors is a human donor with classical Hodgkin lymphoma.

V and J are TRBV2 and TRBJ1-5; 7 bases fit TRBD1. This CDR3 is 15 amino acids long. The V and J ends lost 4 bases and 4 bases, in that order; junction bases with no gene match: 7. CDR1 is SNHLY, CDR2 FYNNEI, per germline. CDR3 nucleotide sequence: TGTGCCAGCAGTGCCAGGGGGGCCCATAATCAGCCCCAGCATTTT. Protein sequence: CASSARGAHNQPQHF.

The chain combines TRBV5-6 with TRBJ1-6; no definite D call. The CDR3 is 15 amino acids. V lost 3 bases to trimming and J lost 10 bases, with 17 bases between them. Germline V CDR1 and CDR2: SGHDT, YYEEEE. CDR3 amino acids: CASSSIHDDLSPLHF. CDR3 DNA: TGTGCCAGCAGCTCCATCCATGATGACCTCTCACCCCTCCACTTT.

The chain employs TRBV27 and TRBJ2-2, with D possibly being TRBD2 (7 bases). The ends were cut back, 1 base at V and 5 bases at J, with 14 bases in the middle. From germline, CDR1 is MNHEY and CDR2 SMNVEV (reference sequence). This CDR3 region has 16 residues. As DNA, the CDR3 is TGTGCCAGCAGTTTATGGGGGGGGCGGTGGACCGGGGAGCTGTTTTTT. It is translated as CASSLWGGRWTGELFF.

This clone came up a few times. The chain recombines TRBV27 with TRBJ1-2; no definite D call. Trimming cost V 6 bases and J 4 bases, with 9 bases left between them. Germline CDR1 is MNHEY and CDR2 is SMNVEV (reference sequence). The CDR3 totals 12 residues. DNA for the CDR3: TGTGCCAGCAGGCGAAGTCCCTATGGCTACACCTTC. This encodes CASRRSPYGYTF.

The V gene is TRBV21-1, the J gene TRBJ1-1; no check of the table's D call, TRBD1, against the DNA was made. TRBV21-1 represents a pseudogene. CDR3 length: 16 residues. The CDR3: CASSKDLGQMNTEAFF. Written as DNA, the CDR3 is TGTGCCAGCAGCAAAGATCTCGGACAGATGAACACTGAAGCTTTCTTT.

The rearrangement joins TRBV2 to TRBJ1-3; D ambiguous. Germline V CDR1 and CDR2: SNHLY, FYNNEI. This CDR3 has 13 amino acids. V was cut by 1 base and J by 7 bases, with 8 bases left in between. The CDR3 sequence is CASSEGVTNTIYF. DNA for the CDR3: TGTGCCAGCAGTGAAGGGGTCACTAACACCATATATTTT.

The chain links TRBV5-4 to TRBJ2-5; D perhaps matches TRBD1 (5 bases). This CDR3 is 13 amino acids long. The V and J ends lost 2 bases and 4 bases respectively, with 9 bases between them. Germline V CDR1 and CDR2: SGHNT, YYREEE (reference sequence). The CDR3 loop reads CASSFQGRETQYF. The DNA of the CDR3 is TGTGCCAGCAGCTTTCAGGGAAGAGAGACCCAGTACTTC.

This chain links TRBV7-9 with TRBJ2-3; TRBD1 matches at 7 bases. Germline CDR1 is SEHNR and CDR2 is FQNEAQ (reference sequence). Trimming removed 6 bases from V and 9 bases from J; junction bases left unmatched: 12. The CDR3 is 14 amino acids. CDR3 DNA: TGTGCCAGCAGTGGGCAGGGGGTGGAGGTGACGCAGTATTTT. Translated: CASSGQGVEVTQYF.

This rearrangement joins TRBV7-4 to TRBJ2-7; the D gene could be TRBD1 or TRBD2 (6 bases each). CDR1 and CDR2 from the germline V gene are SGHVT and SQSDAQ. The V and J ends lost 11 bases and 6 bases respectively, with 11 bases between them. CDR3 length: 10 residues. Written as DNA, the CDR3 is TGTGCCCCGGGGGCAAGCGAGCAGTACGTC. Translating gives CAPGASEQYV.

This clone turned up a few times. The same CDR3 can be traced to other DNA sequences in this sample. V gene TRBV14 combines with J gene TRBJ1-1; no clear D. The CDR3 is made up of 12 amino acids. Trimming stripped 4 bases from V and 1 base from J, with 4 bases between. Germline V lookup: CDR1 SGHDN, CDR2 FVKESK. CDR3 in DNA: TGTGCCAGCAGCCGCCGGAACACTGAAGCTTTCTTT. Translating gives CASSRRNTEAFF.

The chain couples TRBV6-1 to TRBJ1-5; possibly TRBD1 for D (5 bases). In germline, CDR1 is MNHNS, CDR2 SASEGT. The V end lost 11 bases, the J end lost 6 bases, and 17 bases lay between the germline ends. The CDR3 runs 13 residues. The CDR3 region has the DNA TGTGCCTCCGGGCAGGGAGTGATTCAGCCCCAGCATTTT. Translating gives CASGQGVIQPQHF.

The CDR3 DNA follows: TGTGCCAGCAGCGCTCGCCCGGGACATCCCCCAGATACGCAGTATTTT. Translation gives CASSARPGHPPDTQYF. The chain joins TRBV9 to TRBJ2-3; D might be TRBD1 (6 bases). This CDR3 spans 16 amino acids. V was trimmed by 3 bases and J by 4 bases, leaving 18 bases between them. From germline, CDR1 is SGDLS and CDR2 YYNGEE.

The V call is TRBV4-2, the J call TRBJ1-2, with 8 bases lining up with TRBD1. V lost 2 bases, J lost 7 bases, and 6 bases stayed unmatched. This CDR3 spans 14 amino acids. The germline V gene encodes CDR1 LGHNA and CDR2 YNFKEQ. CDR3 region: CASSQSDRAGGYTF. CDR3 bases: TGTGCCAGCAGCCAATCGGACAGGGCGGGTGGCTACACCTTC.

The chain carries TRBV5-1 and TRBJ2-5; 10 nucleotides match TRBD2. V lost 4 bases to trimming and J lost 2 bases; unmatched junction nucleotides: 5. This CDR3 spans 15 amino acids. Germline CDR1 SGHRS, CDR2 YFSETQ. The CDR3 bases are TGCGCCAGCAGCCTCGGACTAGCGGATCAAGAGACCCAGTACTTC. Its translation is CASSLGLADQETQYF.

This clone has just a few counts. V gene TRBV7-9 combines with J gene TRBJ2-2, with D uncertain. This CDR3 is 15 amino acids long. Trimming stripped 3 bases from V and 0 bases from J, with 8 bases between. The germline V gene has CDR1 SEHNR and CDR2 FQNEAQ (reference sequence). CDR3 amino acids: CASSLYGTNTGELFF. DNA for the CDR3: TGTGCCAGCAGCTTGTACGGAACGAACACCGGGGAGCTGTTTTTT.

This chain uses TRBV5-1 with TRBJ2-3; D not certain. The CDR3 length is 12 residues. The germline V gene encodes CDR1 SGHRS and CDR2 YFSETQ. Between the trimmed V and J ends, which lost 4 bases and 6 bases, there was a span of 9 bases. The CDR3 protein is CASSPARDTQYF. CDR3 nucleotides: TGCGCCAGCAGCCCGGCCCGGGATACGCAGTATTTT. Full variable domain (remainder filled in from reference TRBV5-1 and TRBJ2-3): KAGVTQTPRYLIKTRGQQVTLSCSPISGHRSVSWYQQTPGQGLQFLFEYFSETQRNKGNFPGRFSGRQFSNSRSEMNVSTLELGDSALYLCASSPARDTQYFGPGTRLTVL.

The rearrangement links TRBV7-4 to TRBJ2-5; a possible D gene is TRBD1 (6 bases). Germline values: CDR1 SGHVT, CDR2 SQSDAQ. There are 15 residues in the CDR3. V lost 10 bases and J lost 5, with 23 bases in between. CDR3 protein: CATATLDRNLETQYF. The DNA for the CDR3 is TGTGCCACCGCTACCCTCGACAGGAACTTGGAGACCCAGTACTTC.

The gene calls are TRBV18 and TRBJ2-5; D may be TRBD1 or TRBD2 (5 bases each). V was clipped by 4 bases and J by 4 bases, with 13 bases between them. Germline CDR1 is KGHSH and CDR2 is LQKENI. The CDR3 spans 14 residues. CDR3 in DNA: TGTGCCAGCTCACTTTTAGCGAGGGGAGAGACCCAGTACTTC. It yields the protein CASSLLARGETQYF.